This TCR beta chain is from a study of shared clonotypes between healthy human individuals. Study-level points and caveats: Between four donors, naive CD4 clonotypes were shared at a level of about 5%. The study sampled only blood, and tissue repertoires likely differ.

Profiling relied on immunoSEQ multiplex PCR, and the TCRdb table lists in-frame clones only, not all of them. The sample has some 1,900,000 clones; less than 95% are singletons. Positive CCR7 selection of CD45RO-negative cells yielded the naive CD8 cells, and terminally differentiated effector memory CD45RA+ cells were excluded. Trimming took off 2 bases at V and 7 bases at J, with 8 bases between the two ends. The CDR3 runs to 12 residues. Per germline, CDR1 MNHEY and CDR2 SVGAGI. As to this clone: As yet, its antigen is unknown.

This chain links TRBV6-5 with TRBJ2-5; D may be TRBD1 (6 bases). Sequencing was done on a sample of naive CD8+ T cells sorted from blood. This TCR came from a man aged 18 to 29 in good health. This CDR3 is CASSYPRGTQYF. The CDR3 DNA reads TGTGCCAGCAGTTACCCCAGGGGGACCCAGTACTTC.